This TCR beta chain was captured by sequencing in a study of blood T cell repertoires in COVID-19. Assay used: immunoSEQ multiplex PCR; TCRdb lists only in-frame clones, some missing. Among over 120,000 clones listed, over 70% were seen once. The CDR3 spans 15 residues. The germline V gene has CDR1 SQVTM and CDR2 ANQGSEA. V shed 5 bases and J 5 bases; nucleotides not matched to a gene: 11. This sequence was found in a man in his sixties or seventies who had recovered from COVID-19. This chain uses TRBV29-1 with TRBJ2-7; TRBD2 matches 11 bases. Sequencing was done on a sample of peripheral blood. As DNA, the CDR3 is TGCAGCGTTTGGGATAGCGGGAGGGAGAGGGACGAGCAGTACTTC. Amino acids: CSVWDSGRERDEQYF.